This T cell receptor (beta chain) was captured by sequencing in a study of control samples from healthy donors and cancer patients. Here immunoSEQ multiplex PCR was the method, and the copy in TCRdb shows in-frame clones only, minus some. The data show about 100,000 clones, with more than 85% seen just once and 15% to 20% held by the top ten. V was pared by 2 bases and J by 5 bases, with 6 bases of the junction left unmatched. CDR1 GTSNPN and CDR2 SVGIG come from the germline V gene (reference sequence). The CDR3 sequence is 14 residues long. Material for sequencing was blood. V usage is TRBV30 and J usage is TRBJ1-1; 9 bases fit TRBD1. The sequence was obtained from a woman aged 50 to 60 in good health. In nucleotides, the CDR3 is TGTGCCTGGAGTCTGACAGGGGGTAGGACTGAAGCTTTCTTT. This encodes CAWSLTGGRTEAFF.